This TCR beta chain was found in a study of molecular identifiers for immune sequencing clone quantification. TCRdb passed the PCR reads through MiXCR, listing each CDR3 protein once. This table holds about 36,000 distinct CDR3 sequences, 15% to 20% found once. This clonotype was found many times. Germline CDR1 is MNHEY and CDR2 is SVGEGT. V was clipped by 6 bases and J by 5 bases; unmatched bases: 9. The CDR3 consists of 15 residues. The rearrangement links TRBV6-2 or TRBV6-3 to TRBJ2-5, with TRBD2 matching over 10 bases. The TCR was taken from a human donor in good health. Some libraries in this study had Jurkat cell RNA spiked in. What was sequenced was naive CD8+ T cells from blood, with Jurkat cell RNA spiked in. Stated subset: FACS-sorted CD8+CD4-CCR7+CD45RA+ naive T cells. The CDR3 reads CASSRAGGPYETQYF. The CDR3 DNA sequence: TGTGCCAGCAGCAGAGCGGGAGGGCCTTATGAGACCCAGTACTTC.